The clone carrying this TCR beta chain was detected ten times or more. The antigen remains undetermined. The sample originates from a study of CD8+CD57+ T cells in acquired aplastic anemia. Study as a whole: Healthy donors averaged roughly 11 million reads for CD4+ cells. Study conclusions and caveats: Found in both controls and patients were 25 to 35 CD8+ CDR3 sequences.

The CDR3 spans 14 residues. V was pared by 5 bases and J by 4 bases, with 7 bases of the junction left unmatched. Per the germline V gene, CDR1 is SGHTA and CDR2 is FQGNSA. TCR beta VDJ and CDR3 were profiled, and genomic DNA was the template. TCRdb analysed the reads with MiXCR anew, one entry per CDR3 protein. The sample includes more than 100,000 distinct CDR3 sequences, more than 35% of them seen just once. The chain carries TRBV7-2 and TRBJ2-7; 8 nucleotides line up with TRBD2. Specimen: sorted CD4+, CD8+, or CD8+CD57+ T cells (not recorded which) from PBMCs. The receptor was derived from a human donor in good health, serving as a control. CDR3 loop: CASSPRLATYEQYF. The CDR3 DNA reads TGTGCCAGCAGCCCCAGACTAGCGACTTACGAGCAGTACTTC. Using reference TRBV7-2 and TRBJ2-7 for the parts outside the CDR3, the full variable domain is GAGVSQSPSNKVTEKGKDVELRCDPISGHTALYWYRQSLGQGLEFLIYFQGNSAPDKSGLPSDRFSAERTGGSVSTLTIQRTQQEDSAVYLCASSPRLATYEQYFGPGTRLTVT.